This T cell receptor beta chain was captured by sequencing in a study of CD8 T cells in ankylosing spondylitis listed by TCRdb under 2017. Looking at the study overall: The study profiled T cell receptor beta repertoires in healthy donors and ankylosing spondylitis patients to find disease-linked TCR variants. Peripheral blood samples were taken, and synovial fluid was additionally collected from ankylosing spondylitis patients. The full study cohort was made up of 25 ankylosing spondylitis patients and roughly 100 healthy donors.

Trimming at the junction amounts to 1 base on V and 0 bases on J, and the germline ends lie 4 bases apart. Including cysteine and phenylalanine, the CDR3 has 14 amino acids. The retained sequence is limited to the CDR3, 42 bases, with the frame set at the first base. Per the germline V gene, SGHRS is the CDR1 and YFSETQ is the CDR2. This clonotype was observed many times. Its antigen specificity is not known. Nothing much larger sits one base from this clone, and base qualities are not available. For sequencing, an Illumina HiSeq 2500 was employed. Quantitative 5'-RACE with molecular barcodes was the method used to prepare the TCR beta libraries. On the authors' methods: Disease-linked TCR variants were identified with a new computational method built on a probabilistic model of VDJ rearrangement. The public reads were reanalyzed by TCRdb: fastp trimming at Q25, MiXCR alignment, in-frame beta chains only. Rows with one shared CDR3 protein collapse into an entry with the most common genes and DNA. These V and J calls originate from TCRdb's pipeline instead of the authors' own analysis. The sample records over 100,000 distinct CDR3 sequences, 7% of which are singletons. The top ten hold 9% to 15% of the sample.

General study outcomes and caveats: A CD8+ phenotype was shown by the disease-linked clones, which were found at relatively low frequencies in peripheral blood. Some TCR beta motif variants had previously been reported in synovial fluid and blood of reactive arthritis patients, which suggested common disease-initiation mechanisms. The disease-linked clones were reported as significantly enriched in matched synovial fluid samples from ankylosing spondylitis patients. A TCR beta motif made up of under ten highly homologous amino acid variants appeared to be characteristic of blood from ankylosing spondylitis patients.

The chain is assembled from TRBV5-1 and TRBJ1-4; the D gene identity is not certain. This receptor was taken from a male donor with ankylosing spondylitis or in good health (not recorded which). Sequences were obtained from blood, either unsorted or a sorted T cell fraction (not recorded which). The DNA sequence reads TGCGCCAGCAGCTTGAGCCCAACTAATGAAAAACTGTTTTTT. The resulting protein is CASSLSPTNEKLFF.